The 28 T cell receptor beta chains listed next were all sequenced from one sample in a study of Graves' ophthalmopathy and Graves' hyperthyroidism. RNA transcripts yielded amplified TCR beta CDR3 regions. HTBI primers served in a first-round RT-PCR, which a second-round multiplex PCR followed. TCRdb reprocessed the multiplex PCR reads via MiXCR and lists one record per CDR3 protein. Of 200,000 to 300,000 distinct CDR3 sequences in the sample, 45% were seen once. Sequences were obtained from peripheral blood. The receptors come from an adult man with Graves' ophthalmopathy.

Only a few counts were recorded for this clonotype. The rearrangement joins TRBV20-1 to TRBJ2-7; D unresolved. With 4 bases removed from V and 6 bases from J, the gap between germline ends came to 16 bases. The CDR3 consists of 13 residues. Germline CDR1 and CDR2: DFQATT and SNEGSKA (reference sequence). The CDR3 reads CSAIPPDRGEQYF. CDR3 DNA: TGCAGTGCTATCCCGCCAGACCGAGGCGAGCAGTACTTC.

This clonotype has more than one count but fewer than ten. The chain uses TRBV12-3 or TRBV12-4 and TRBJ2-6, with 8 bases identical to TRBD1. The CDR3 is 16 residues long. V trimming: 6 bases; J trimming: 2 bases; junction bases outside the gene matches: 6. The CDR3 sequence: CASRWAGGAGANVLTF. The CDR3 DNA reads TGTGCCAGCAGATGGGCAGGGGGCGCTGGGGCCAACGTCCTGACTTTC.

J is TRBJ2-1 and V is TRBV7-9; 9 bases line up with TRBD2. The V and J ends lost 0 bases and 8 bases, in that order; junction bases with no gene match: 5. The CDR3 is made up of 15 amino acids. Germline V gene lookup returns CDR1 SEHNR and CDR2 FQNEAQ (reference sequence). CDR3 in DNA: TGTGCCAGCAGCTTAGCGGCCAGCGGGAGGCATGAGCAGTTCTTC. It encodes CASSLAASGRHEQFF.

The chain has TRBV20-1 and TRBJ2-2, with 8 bases identical to TRBD2. The CDR3 length is 13 residues. Germline lookup yields CDR1 DFQATT and CDR2 SNEGSKA (reference sequence). V lost 3 bases to trimming and J lost 4 bases; unmatched junction nucleotides: 1. The CDR3 loop reads CSASGRATGELFF. In DNA form, the CDR3 reads TGCAGTGCTAGCGGGAGGGCCACCGGGGAGCTGTTTTTT.

This clonotype was recorded a few times. The V and J genes are TRBV7-9 and TRBJ1-2; D is undetermined. Trimming took off 2 bases at V and 5 bases at J, with 12 bases between the two ends. Germline assignment: CDR1 SEHNR and CDR2 FQNEAQ (reference sequence). The CDR3 consists of 14 residues. The CDR3 loop reads CASSLKPGRYGYTF. The DNA for the CDR3 is TGTGCCAGCAGCTTAAAGCCCGGACGGTATGGCTACACCTTC.

The chain carries TRBV7-9 and TRBJ1-5, with D perhaps TRBD1 (5 bases). The CDR3 is made up of 14 amino acids. Trimming shortened V by 2 bases and J by 4 bases, and 9 bases separated the two germline ends. From germline, CDR1 is SEHNR and CDR2 FQNEAQ (reference sequence). Written as DNA, the CDR3 is TGTGCCAGCAGCTTACGGGACGGGAATCAGCCCCAGCATTTT. It encodes CASSLRDGNQPQHF.

V is TRBV24-1 and J is TRBJ2-3; 7 bases line up with TRBD1. Trimming took 10 bases from V and 1 from J; bases not matched to a gene: 4. Germline lookup yields CDR1 KGHDR and CDR2 SFDVKD. This CDR3 is built from 13 residues. The CDR3 DNA reads TGTGCCACTACCGGGACAGGCACAGATACGCAGTATTTT. Translation gives CATTGTGTDTQYF.

J is TRBJ2-2 and V is TRBV7-9; TRBD2 agrees at 8 bases. Germline lookup yields CDR1 SEHNR and CDR2 FQNEAQ (reference sequence). V gave up 5 bases and J gave up 4 bases; unmatched junction bases: 9. This CDR3 contains 16 residues. This chain's CDR3 is CASSRQREFSTGELFF. The CDR3 DNA reads TGTGCCAGCAGCCGCCAGCGGGAGTTCAGCACCGGGGAGCTGTTTTTT.

This chain connects TRBV7-9 to TRBJ2-5; D is undetermined. Germline CDR1 and CDR2: SEHNR and FQNEAQ (reference sequence). The ends were cut back, 5 bases at V and 5 bases at J, with 15 bases in the middle. The CDR3 is made up of 14 amino acids. CDR3 amino acids: CASSQTLSGETQYF. The CDR3 nucleotides read TGTGCCAGCAGCCAAACTCTGAGTGGGGAGACCCAGTACTTC. Full variable domain (rest looked up from reference TRBV7-9 and TRBJ2-5): DTGVSQNPRHKITKRGQNVTFRCDPISEHNRLYWYRQTLGQGPEFLTYFQNEAQLEKSRLLSDRFSAERPKGSFSTLEIQRTEQGDSAMYLCASSQTLSGETQYFGPGTRLLVL.

V gene TRBV7-8 combines with J gene TRBJ1-6, with a possible D match to TRBD1 (5 bases). Trimming took 3 bases from V and 7 from J, leaving 13 bases between them. Germline V gives CDR1 SGHVS, CDR2 FQNEAQ. The length of the CDR3 is 15 residues. The CDR3 loop reads CASSLNDRGNSPLHF. The CDR3 nucleotides are TGTGCCAGCAGCTTGAACGACAGAGGAAATTCACCCCTCCACTTT.

The chain couples TRBV9 to TRBJ1-6; 7 bases line up with TRBD1. The CDR3 loop spans 15 amino acids. The germline V gene has CDR1 SGDLS and CDR2 YYNGEE. V gave up 3 bases and J gave up 7 bases; unmatched junction bases: 7. CDR3 in amino acids: CASSGWTGGNSPLHF. CDR3 sequence (DNA): TGTGCCAGCAGCGGGTGGACAGGAGGGAATTCACCCCTCCACTTT.

The chain couples TRBV29-1 to TRBJ1-2; TRBD1 is a possible D gene (6 bases). Germline values: CDR1 SQVTM, CDR2 ANQGSEA. Trimming removed 7 bases at V and 12 bases at J, with 18 bases between. The CDR3 runs 11 residues. CDR3 sequence (DNA): TGCAGCGGTCAGGGGAAAGGTGGAAACACCTTC. Protein product: CSGQGKGGNTF.

J is TRBJ1-1 and V is TRBV7-2; D remains unclear. CDR1 and CDR2 from the germline V gene are SGHTA and FQGNSA. Trimming took off 3 bases at V and 8 bases at J, with 13 bases between the two ends. This CDR3 has 13 amino acids. This CDR3 reads CASSLSAQKEAFF. The CDR3 bases are TGTGCCAGCAGCTTGTCTGCCCAGAAAGAAGCTTTCTTT.

This clonotype was seen many times. The chain uses TRBV29-1 and TRBJ2-7, with D possibly being TRBD2 (5 bases). The CDR3 extends over 12 amino acids. V was pared by 1 base and J by 3 bases, with 7 bases between. CDR1 is SQVTM and CDR2 is ANQGSEA in the germline V gene. The CDR3 DNA reads as TGCAGCGTTGAAGCAGGACTCTACGAGCAGTACTTC. Translating gives CSVEAGLYEQYF.

The rearrangement joins TRBV9 to TRBJ2-7; 7 bases map to TRBD2. Germline CDR1 SGDLS, CDR2 YYNGEE. CDR3 size: 16 residues. V lost 3 bases to trimming and J lost 7 bases; unmatched junction nucleotides: 16. The CDR3 loop reads CASSGREASDWREQYF. The CDR3 DNA reads as TGTGCCAGCAGCGGTCGGGAGGCTAGCGACTGGAGAGAGCAGTACTTC. The full variable domain, its missing parts supplied by reference TRBV9 and TRBJ2-7, is DSGVTQTPKHLITATGQRVTLRCSPRSGDLSVYWYQQSLDQGLQFLIQYYNGEERAKGNILERFSAQQFPDLHSELNLSSLELGDSALYFCASSGREASDWREQYFGPGTRLTVT.

The chain employs TRBV10-1 and TRBJ2-7; 9 bases agree with TRBD1. CDR1 is WNHNN and CDR2 is SYGVQD in the germline V gene (reference sequence). This CDR3 is built from 15 residues. V lost 6 bases to trimming and J lost 2 bases; unmatched junction nucleotides: 8. The CDR3 here is CASSHRDREPYEQYF. Written as DNA, the CDR3 is TGCGCCAGCAGCCACCGGGACAGGGAACCCTACGAGCAGTACTTC.

This clonotype came up a few times. The chain has TRBV10-3 and TRBJ1-5, with no clear D. The CDR3 extends over 13 amino acids. With 2 bases removed from V and 4 bases from J, the gap between germline ends came to 6 bases. The germline CDR1 and CDR2 sequences are ENHRY and SYGVKD. The chain's CDR3 is CAISEGVNQPQHF. In DNA form, the CDR3 reads TGTGCCATCAGTGAGGGGGTTAATCAGCCCCAGCATTTT.

This clonotype was counted a single time. The chain links TRBV15 to TRBJ2-2; D is tentatively TRBD1 or TRBD2 (6 bases each). Per germline, CDR1 LNHNV and CDR2 YYDKDF (reference sequence). CDR3 length: 17 residues. V was trimmed by 0 bases and J by 6 bases, leaving 17 bases between them. CDR3 loop: CATSRDGGLRVAGELFF. CDR3 in DNA: TGTGCCACCAGCAGAGACGGGGGCCTCAGGGTCGCCGGGGAGCTGTTTTTT.

This clonotype was counted a few times. Mismatch with germline at one junction end may stem from a read error. This chain uses TRBV12-3 or TRBV12-4 with TRBJ2-5; 11 bases fit TRBD1. CDR3 length equals 17 residues. Here the CDR3 DNA reads TGCGCCAGCAGCCAAGCCCCGGGGACAGGGGGTCAAGAGACCCAGTACTTC. Translation: CASSQAPGTGGQETQYF.

This clonotype was counted between two and nine times. The chain is built from TRBV12-3 or TRBV12-4 and TRBJ1-3; D not resolved. The V and J ends lost 6 bases and 1 base respectively, with 4 bases between them. CDR3 size: 12 residues. The CDR3 region has the DNA TGTGCCAGCAGCCAGTCTGGAAACACCATATATTTT. Protein product: CASSQSGNTIYF.

This clonotype was seen repeatedly, ten times or more. J is TRBJ1-5 and V is TRBV2; 8 bases line up with TRBD1. The germline CDR1 and CDR2 sequences are SNHLY and FYNNEI. V was pared by 6 bases and J by 9 bases, with 7 bases of the junction left unmatched. The CDR3 spans 13 residues. This CDR3 is CASSDRGSGPQHF. CDR3 bases: TGTGCCAGCAGCGACAGGGGATCAGGGCCCCAGCATTTT.

This clonotype was counted only a few times. Mismatch with germline at one junction end may stem from a read error. The chain carries TRBV7-9 and TRBJ2-7; TRBD2 aligns across 10 bases. Germline CDR1 is SEHNR and CDR2 is FQNEAQ (reference sequence). CDR3 size: 16 residues. Here the CDR3 DNA reads TGCGCCAGCAGCAATTTAGCGGGGGGATCCTCTCTGGTGCAGTACTTC. As protein: CASSNLAGGSSLVQYF.

The J gene is TRBJ1-1, the V gene TRBV29-1; D ambiguous. Germline assignment: CDR1 SQVTM and CDR2 ANQGSEA. The CDR3 runs 10 residues. Trimming shortened V by 4 bases and J by 11 bases, and 11 bases separated the two germline ends. CDR3 sequence reads: CSVAQRYAFF. The DNA for the CDR3 is TGCAGCGTTGCCCAACGGTATGCTTTCTTT.

The CDR3 DNA is TGTGCCAGCAGTTTTGAGGCGCCAGCATCGGAAAAACTGTTTTTT. This gives the protein CASSFEAPASEKLFF. The chain uses TRBV28 and TRBJ1-4; no clear D. V lost 3 bases and J 8 bases, leaving 16 bases between the germline ends. This CDR3 is 15 amino acids long. Germline values: CDR1 MDHEN, CDR2 SYDVKM. Full variable domain (rest looked up from reference TRBV28 and TRBJ1-4): DVKVTQSSRYLVKRTGEKVFLECVQDMDHENMFWYRQDPGLGLRLIYFSYDVKMKEKGDIPEGYSVSREKKERFSLILESASTNQTSMYLCASSFEAPASEKLFFGSGTQLSVL.

This clonotype was seen once. V is TRBV9 and J is TRBJ1-6; D not certain. This CDR3 spans 15 amino acids. The germline V gene encodes CDR1 SGDLS and CDR2 YYNGEE. V dropped 0 bases and J dropped 4 bases, with 8 bases sitting between them. CDR3 sequence: CASSVDPVYNSPLHF. The CDR3 DNA is TGTGCCAGCAGCGTAGATCCGGTTTATAATTCACCCCTCCACTTT.

The chain recombines TRBV5-1 with TRBJ2-7, with a tentative D call TRBD2 (6 bases). Germline lookup yields CDR1 SGHRS and CDR2 YFSETQ. Between the trimmed V and J ends, which lost 6 bases and 4 bases, there was a span of 11 bases. This CDR3 comprises 12 residues. Here the CDR3 DNA reads TGCGCCAGCATGGGCGGGGAGTACGAGCAGTACTTC. It encodes CASMGGEYEQYF. Filled out from reference TRBV5-1 and TRBJ2-7, the complete variable domain reads KAGVTQTPRYLIKTRGQQVTLSCSPISGHRSVSWYQQTPGQGLQFLFEYFSETQRNKGNFPGRFSGRQFSNSRSEMNVSTLELGDSALYLCASMGGEYEQYFGPGTRLTVT.

This chain connects TRBV10-3 to TRBJ2-7; possibly TRBD1 for D (6 bases). CDR3 length: 16 residues. Germline V gene sequence: CDR1 ENHRY, CDR2 SYGVKD. V dropped 3 bases and J dropped 0 bases, with 15 bases sitting between them. CDR3 protein: CAISEIRDTSSYEQYF. The CDR3 DNA is TGTGCCATCAGTGAAATAAGGGACACCAGCTCCTACGAGCAGTACTTC.

The rearrangement links TRBV5-8 to TRBJ2-6, with TRBD2 matching over 14 bases. V was pared by 4 bases and J by 2 bases, with 2 bases of the junction left unmatched. Looked up from germline, CDR1 is SGHTS and CDR2 is YDEGEE. The CDR3 spans 17 residues. CDR3 amino acids: CASSRLAGGPGANVLTF. The CDR3 nucleotides read TGTGCCAGCAGCCGACTAGCGGGGGGGCCTGGGGCCAACGTCCTGACTTTC. Full variable domain (remainder filled in from reference TRBV5-8 and TRBJ2-6): EAGVTQSPTHLIKTRGQQATLRCSPISGHTSVYWYQQALGLGLQFLLWYDEGEERNRGNFPPRFSGRQFPNYSSELNVNALELEDSALYLCASSRLAGGPGANVLTFGAGSRLTVL.